These T cell receptor beta chains were read from a single sample in a study of T cell changes during pregnancy in multiple sclerosis. The method was immunoSEQ multiplex PCR; TCRdb's version includes in-frame clones alone and lacks a portion of them. The profile shows around 47,000 clones, roughly 95% of them singletons. The specimen was peripheral blood, collected in the second trimester of pregnancy. Source of these receptors: a female donor with multiple sclerosis, enrolled in a pregnancy study. Each CDR3 is given with its conserved first and last residue. The D gene is left open where the match is weak. Only part of the rows carry a size: once, few, many, or a class if the clone is expanded.

J gene: TRBJ2-1; clone size: .; V gene: TRBV19; D gene: TRBD2; CDR3 protein: CASSILAGSPLDEQFF; CDR3 DNA: TGTGCCAGTAGTATACTAGCGGGGAGTCCTTTAGATGAGCAGTTCTTC
J gene: TRBJ2-6; clone size: .; V gene: TRBV7-9; D gene: TRBD1; CDR3 protein: CASSLKGQGAPGANVLTF; CDR3 DNA: TGTGCCAGCAGCCTCAAAGGACAGGGGGCGCCCGGGGCCAACGTCCTGACTTTC
J gene: TRBJ1-1; clone size: .; V gene: TRBV2; D gene: .; CDR3 protein: CASRRNTEAFF; CDR3 DNA: TGTGCCAGCAGGAGGAACACTGAAGCTTTCTTT
J gene: TRBJ1-1; clone size: .; V gene: TRBV7-9; D gene: .; CDR3 protein: CASSSGVTRNTEAFF; CDR3 DNA: TGTGCCAGCAGCTCCGGAGTTACTAGGAACACTGAAGCTTTCTTT
J gene: TRBJ1-1; clone size: once; V gene: TRBV6-5; D gene: .; CDR3 protein: CASNQGSTEAFF; CDR3 DNA: TGTGCCAGCAACCAGGGTTCGACTGAAGCTTTCTTT
J gene: TRBJ1-5; clone size: .; V gene: TRBV7-3; D gene: .; CDR3 protein: CASSLVGAQPQHF; CDR3 DNA: TGTGCCAGCAGCTTAGTGGGGGCCCAGCCCCAGCATTTT
J gene: TRBJ1-1; clone size: .; V gene: TRBV5-8; D gene: TRBD1; CDR3 protein: CASSRRDRSPNTEAFF; CDR3 DNA: TGTGCCAGCAGCAGGCGGGACAGGAGTCCTAACACTGAAGCTTTCTTT
J gene: TRBJ1-1; clone size: .; V gene: TRBV18; D gene: .; CDR3 protein: CASSPMRAEAFF; CDR3 DNA: TGTGCCAGCTCCCCTATGAGGGCTGAAGCTTTCTTT
J gene: TRBJ2-2; clone size: .; V gene: TRBV4-1; D gene: .; CDR3 protein: CASSQVGATGELFF; CDR3 DNA: TGCGCCAGCAGCCAAGTTGGAGCAACCGGGGAGCTGTTTTTT
J gene: TRBJ2-7; clone size: .; V gene: TRBV7-7; D gene: TRBD1; CDR3 protein: CASSSNRGYEQYF; CDR3 DNA: TGTGCCAGCAGCTCCAACAGGGGCTACGAGCAGTACTTC
J gene: TRBJ1-2; clone size: .; V gene: TRBV4-3; D gene: TRBD1; CDR3 protein: CASSQDRTGAYGYTF; CDR3 DNA: TGCGCCAGCAGCCAAGACCGGACAGGGGCCTATGGCTACACCTTC